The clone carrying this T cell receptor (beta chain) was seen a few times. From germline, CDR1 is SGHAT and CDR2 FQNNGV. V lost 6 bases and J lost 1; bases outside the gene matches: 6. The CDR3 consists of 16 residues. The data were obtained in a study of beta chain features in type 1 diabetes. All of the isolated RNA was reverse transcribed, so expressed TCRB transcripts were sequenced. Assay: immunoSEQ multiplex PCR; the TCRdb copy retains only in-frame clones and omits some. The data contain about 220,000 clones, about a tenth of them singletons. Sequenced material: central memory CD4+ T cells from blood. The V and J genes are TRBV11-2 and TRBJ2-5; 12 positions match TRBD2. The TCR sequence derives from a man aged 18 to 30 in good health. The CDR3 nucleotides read TGTGCCAGCAGGTCAAGACTAGCGGGAGCCCAAGAGACCCAGTACTTC. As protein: CASRSRLAGAQETQYF. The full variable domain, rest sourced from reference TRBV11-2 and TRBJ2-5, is EAGVAQSPRYKIIEKRQSVAFWCNPISGHATLYWYQQILGQGPKLLIQFQNNGVVDDSQLPKDRFSAERLKGVDSTLKIQPAKLEDSAVYLCASRSRLAGAQETQYFGPGTRLLVL.